The rows below give T cell receptor beta chains drawn from one sample of a study of vaccination and CD4 T cells after COVID-19. Their recognized antigens are unknown. TCRdb independently ran MiXCR on the PCR reads; one entry per CDR3 protein. Of around 20,000 distinct CDR3 sequences in the sample, less than 55% were seen once. The sample here was CD4+ T cells from blood, cultured in vitro, taken before SARS-CoV-2 vaccination. The receptors derive from a human donor who had recovered from COVID-19. The CDR3 runs from the conserved cysteine through the conserved F or W. Each record gives: J gene, clone size, CDR3 length, D gene, V gene, CDR3 DNA, CDR3 protein. The D gene is left open where the match is weak. Clone size, where shown, is once, few, many, or a class for clones that have expanded.

>TRBJ2-3|-|16|TRBD1|TRBV18
TGTGCCAGCTCACTAACAGGGGCGGGTAGCACAGATACGCAGTATTTT
CASSLTGAGSTDTQYF
>TRBJ2-3|-|13|TRBD2|TRBV20-1
TGCAGTGCTAGCAGGACTAGCGGGCCCCGGCTGTATTTT
CSASRTSGPRLYF
>TRBJ1-6|-|17|TRBD1|TRBV5-1
TGCGCCAGCAGCTTGGCGGGACAGGTCTCCTATAATTCACCCCTCCACTTT
CASSLAGQVSYNSPLHF
>TRBJ1-1|-|17|TRBD1|TRBV27
TGTGCCAGCAGTTTAGAGTGGGGGACAGATATGAACACTGAAGCTTTCTTT
CASSLEWGTDMNTEAFF
>TRBJ1-5|few|15|-|TRBV20-1
TGCAGTGCTAGAGATAGAACAGGGATCCATCAGCCCCAGCATTTT
CSARDRTGIHQPQHF
>TRBJ2-1|-|11|TRBD2|TRBV6-5
TGTGCCAGCAGTTCGCGGGGGATACAGTTCTTC
CASSSRGIQFF
>TRBJ2-5|-|13|TRBD1|TRBV20-1
TGCAGTGCAGGACAGGGGAATGTAGAGACCCAGTACTTC
CSAGQGNVETQYF
>TRBJ2-7|-|12|-|TRBV7-2
TGTGCCAGCAGCCTTAGGGACTACGAGCAGTACTTC
CASSLRDYEQYF
>TRBJ2-5|-|15|-|TRBV4-1
TGCGCCAGCAGCCAAGATCGGCAAAGTAGGGAGACCCAGTACTTC
CASSQDRQSRETQYF
>TRBJ1-1|-|14|-|TRBV21-1
TGTGCCAGCAGCGACGGGACAGCAAACACTGAAGCTTTCTTT
CASSDGTANTEAFF
>TRBJ2-2|few|15|-|TRBV6-5
TGTGCCAGCAGTTACCCGCGGACAGATACCGGGGAGCTGTTTTTT
CASSYPRTDTGELFF
>TRBJ2-1|once|17|TRBD2|TRBV7-2
TGTGCCAGCAGCTCTCGAGGGACTAGCGGGAGATACAATGAGCAGTTCTTC
CASSSRGTSGRYNEQFF
>TRBJ2-3|-|14|TRBD2|TRBV10-2
TGCGCCAGCGGCCCGACGGGAGGGAGAGATACGCAGTATTTT
CASGPTGGRDTQYF
>TRBJ2-3|-|19|-|TRBV12-1
TGTGCCAGCAGCCCTGTAGGCGCGTTGGGCGGGAGAAGTACAGATACGCAGTATTTT
CASSPVGALGGRSTDTQYF